The 12 T cell receptor beta chains given below trace back to one sample, sequenced in a study of response to subunit inactivated influenza vaccine. Via MiXCR, TCRdb re-called the RT-PCR reads, giving one row per CDR3 protein. The sample lists hundreds of thousands of distinct CDR3 sequences; 10% to 15% were seen once. This material consisted of PBMCs from blood, taken 40 to 50 days after vaccination. Receptor source: a man in his fifties who received an inactivated influenza vaccine.

This clonotype came up a few times. V gene TRBV12-3 or TRBV12-4 combines with J gene TRBJ1-5, with D possibly TRBD1 on 5 matching bases. The CDR3 totals 15 residues. V lost 6 bases and J lost 3, with 15 bases in between. CDR3 loop: CASRTTQGSNQPQHF. The DNA of the CDR3 is TGTGCCAGCAGAACGACCCAGGGTTCCAATCAGCCCCAGCATTTT.

This sequence joins TRBV11-2 and TRBJ1-1; a weak D match, TRBD1 (6 bases). The CDR3 extends over 14 amino acids. Germline values: CDR1 SGHAT, CDR2 FQNNGV. Trimming removed 6 bases from V and 5 bases from J, with 16 bases in between. In DNA form, the CDR3 reads TGTGCCAGCAGTTCTAGGGGGGGTAGGACTGAAGCTTTCTTT. It translates to CASSSRGGRTEAFF.

This clonotype was seen ten or more times. This sequence joins TRBV6-1 and TRBJ2-3, with 11 positions matching TRBD2. The CDR3 extends over 18 amino acids. Per the germline V gene, CDR1 is MNHNS and CDR2 is SASEGT. V shed 7 bases, J shed 0 bases, and the junction held 12 bases outside the gene matches. CDR3 coding DNA: TGTGCCAGCACCCCATTTAGCGGGGGGGGGGGTAGCACAGATACGCAGTATTTT. This codes for CASTPFSGGGGSTDTQYF.

V and J are TRBV20-1 and TRBJ2-4; D is possibly TRBD2 (6 bases). CDR3 size: 14 residues. V was shortened by 7 bases and J by 1 base, with 14 bases between the two germline ends. Germline V gene lookup returns CDR1 DFQATT and CDR2 SNEGSKA (reference sequence). CDR3: CSGSGGTAKNIQYF. The CDR3, as DNA: TGCAGTGGGTCCGGAGGGACGGCCAAAAACATTCAGTACTTC.

This clonotype has only a few counts. The V call is TRBV20-1, the J call TRBJ2-5; D may correspond to TRBD1 or TRBD2 (5 bases each). Germline CDR1 is DFQATT and CDR2 is SNEGSKA (reference sequence). V was trimmed by 3 bases and J by 3 bases, leaving 8 bases between them. The CDR3 is 12 amino acids. CDR3 region: CSARLGEETQYF. The CDR3 coding sequence is TGCAGTGCTAGGCTGGGGGAAGAGACCCAGTACTTC.

This sequence joins TRBV7-2 and TRBJ2-1; D tentatively fits TRBD1 or TRBD2 (5 bases each). Germline CDR1 reads SGHTA; CDR2 reads FQGNSA. CDR3 length: 12 residues. Trimming took off 5 bases at V and 8 bases at J, with 10 bases between the two ends. For the CDR3, the DNA is TGTGCCAGCAGCGAGTGGGGGTATGAGCAGTTCTTC. This sequence encodes CASSEWGYEQFF.

This clonotype occurred many times. The rearrangement links TRBV2 to TRBJ2-3; D unresolved. The CDR3 runs to 14 residues. Per germline, CDR1 SNHLY and CDR2 FYNNEI. Trimming removed 4 bases from V and 2 bases from J, with 10 bases in between. Here the CDR3 DNA reads TGTGCCAGCAGTGTTCGAGGAGACACAGATACGCAGTATTTT. Its translation is CASSVRGDTDTQYF.

The rearrangement links TRBV20-1 to TRBJ1-1; D ambiguous. Trimming stripped 3 bases from V and 3 bases from J, with 11 bases between. Germline V lookup: CDR1 DFQATT, CDR2 SNEGSKA (reference sequence). The CDR3 is 13 residues long. The CDR3, as DNA: TGCAGTGCTAGGTGGGGTGCGGACACTGAAGCTTTCTTT. Encoded protein: CSARWGADTEAFF.

The J gene is TRBJ2-1, the V gene TRBV20-1; 12 nucleotides align to TRBD2. The ends lost 3 bases at V and 4 bases at J; junction bases unmatched: 4. The CDR3 contains 15 residues. From germline, CDR1 is DFQATT and CDR2 SNEGSKA (reference sequence). The CDR3 DNA sequence: TGCAGTGCTAGCGCAACTAGCGGGAGGTACAATGAGCAGTTCTTC. Translation: CSASATSGRYNEQFF.

This clonotype showed up just a few times. The chain carries TRBV7-2 and TRBJ2-3, with TRBD2 identical over 7 bases. This CDR3 region has 14 residues. V was pared by 2 bases and J by 5 bases, with 4 bases of the junction left unmatched. Germline V gene sequence: CDR1 SGHTA, CDR2 FQGNSA. This CDR3 reads CASSLTGLVDTQYF. In DNA, the CDR3 is TGTGCCAGCAGCTTAACCGGACTAGTAGATACGCAGTATTTT.

The sample holds a few counts of this clonotype. The chain uses TRBV7-8 and TRBJ2-1; TRBD2 might be the D (7 bases). Looked up from germline, CDR1 is SGHVS and CDR2 is FQNEAQ. Trimming took 1 base from V and 5 from J, leaving 15 bases between them. The CDR3 is made up of 16 amino acids. CDR3 sequence: CASSLVGGRVDNEQFF. The DNA for the CDR3 is TGTGCCAGCAGCTTAGTCGGGGGGCGCGTGGACAATGAGCAGTTCTTC.

The V call is TRBV7-9, the J call TRBJ2-3; no reliable D call. Trimming stripped 1 base from V and 4 bases from J, with 9 bases between. Germline loops: CDR1 SEHNR, CDR2 FQNEAQ (reference sequence). The CDR3 covers 14 residues. The CDR3: CASSLGQAADTQYF. CDR3 nucleotide sequence: TGTGCCAGCAGCTTAGGACAAGCCGCAGATACGCAGTATTTT.